These T cell receptor beta chains were read from a single sample in a study of T cell responses to AZD1222 COVID-19 vaccine. Method: immunoSEQ multiplex PCR; TCRdb's copy keeps in-frame clones and lacks some. Of some 140,000 clones in the sample, about 90% are singletons; the top ten hold 1.5% to 2%. Sequences were derived from peripheral blood, sampled on day 0 of AZD1222 vaccination. The receptors come from an adult in good health. Each CDR3 is given with its conserved first and last residue. The order of the fields is D gene, V gene, J gene, clone size, CDR3 protein, CDR3 DNA. A D gene is named only where the DNA matches it firmly. A clone size is listed for some rows: how often the clone was seen (once, few, many), or a class if it is expanded.

>TRBD2|TRBV28|TRBJ2-5|-
CASSETSGRIVETQYF
TGTGCCAGCAGTGAGACTAGCGGGAGGATTGTGGAGACCCAGTACTTC
>-|TRBV7-2|TRBJ2-3|-
CASSLGPVSTDTQYF
TGTGCCAGCAGCTTAGGCCCGGTGAGCACAGATACGCAGTATTTT
>-|TRBV28|TRBJ1-1|-
CASRDRLLTEAFF
TGTGCCAGCCGAGACAGGCTCCTTACTGAAGCTTTCTTT
>-|TRBV11-2|TRBJ2-1|-
CASSSRVSVSSYNEQFF
TGTGCCAGCAGTTCCAGGGTTAGCGTCAGCTCCTACAATGAGCAGTTCTTC
>-|TRBV6-5|TRBJ1-1|-
CASRATPFPNTEAFF
TGTGCCAGCAGAGCGACACCCTTCCCGAACACTGAAGCTTTCTTT
>-|TRBV6-4|TRBJ1-6|-
CASGNYNSPLHF
TGTGCCAGCGGGAACTATAATTCACCCCTCCACTTT
>-|TRBV29-1|TRBJ1-4|-
CSVLTGAEKLFF
TGCAGCGTCCTAACCGGAGCCGAAAAACTGTTTTTT
>TRBD2|TRBV7-9|TRBJ2-2|-
CASRGLAANTGELFF
TGTGCCAGCAGGGGACTAGCGGCGAACACCGGGGAGCTGTTTTTT
>-|TRBV28|TRBJ1-5|-
CASSFGQGSNQPQHF
TGTGCCAGCAGTTTTGGGCAGGGTAGCAATCAGCCCCAGCATTTT
>-|TRBV7-3|TRBJ2-3|-
CASSKGTSRDTQYF
TGTGCCAGCAGCAAAGGTACTTCACGAGATACGCAGTATTTT
>-|TRBV19|TRBJ2-7|-
CASSMGYTYEQYF
TGTGCCAGTAGTATGGGCTATACCTACGAGCAGTACTTC
>-|TRBV28|TRBJ1-1|once
CASSFRRTEAFF
TGTGCCAGCAGTTTTAGAAGGACTGAAGCTTTCTTT
>-|TRBV10-3|TRBJ2-5|-
CAISKDFGETQYF
TGTGCCATCAGTAAGGACTTCGGGGAGACCCAGTACTTC
>-|TRBV6-2/TRBV6-3|TRBJ1-1|-
CASSYSYRVSDTEAFF
TGTGCCAGCAGTTACAGTTATCGGGTTTCTGACACTGAAGCTTTCTTT
>-|TRBV27|TRBJ2-6|-
CASRLVWGTGTLLGRSGANVLTF
TGTGCCAGCCGTTTGGTGTGGGGGACCGGGACGTTGCTAGGGAGATCTGGGGCCAACGTCCTGACTTTC
>-|TRBV3-1/TRBV3-2|TRBJ2-1|-
CASSGSGGVGGDEQFF
TGTGCCAGCAGTGGTAGCGGCGGGGTAGGTGGGGATGAGCAGTTCTTC
>TRBD1|TRBV9|TRBJ1-1|-
CASSATGMNTEAFF
TGTGCCAGCTCTGCGACAGGGATGAACACTGAAGCTTTCTTT
>-|TRBV27|TRBJ2-7|-
CATRVEGGDEQYF
TGTGCCACCCGGGTGGAGGGTGGCGACGAGCAGTACTTC
>TRBD1|TRBV29-1|TRBJ2-2|-
CSVAEGQGIGELFF
TGCAGCGTAGCCGAGGGACAGGGGATCGGGGAGCTGTTTTTT
>TRBD1|TRBV9|TRBJ1-1|-
CASSTGGLTEAFF
TGTGCCAGCAGCACAGGGGGCCTCACTGAAGCTTTCTTT
>-|TRBV9|TRBJ1-5|-
CASSPQGLNQPQHF
TGTGCCAGCAGCCCACAGGGACTCAATCAGCCCCAGCATTTT
>TRBD2|TRBV3-1/TRBV3-2|TRBJ2-7|-
CASSHQAGGPYEQYF
TGTGCCAGCAGCCACCAAGCGGGGGGCCCCTACGAGCAGTACTTC
>-|TRBV28|TRBJ1-5|-
CASSLHGQSKNQPQHF
TGTGCCAGCAGTTTGCACGGACAGTCCAAAAATCAGCCCCAGCATTTT
>-|TRBV30|TRBJ2-1|-
CAWSLTSGDEQFF
TGTGCCTGGAGCTTAACCTCAGGGGATGAGCAGTTCTTC
>TRBD2|TRBV7-6|TRBJ2-2|-
CASSLGLAGTTGELFF
TGTGCCAGCAGCTTAGGACTAGCGGGAACCACCGGGGAGCTGTTTTTT
>-|TRBV9|TRBJ2-1|-
CASSVRGYNEQFF
TGTGCCAGCAGCGTACGGGGATACAATGAGCAGTTCTTC
>TRBD2|TRBV4-2|TRBJ2-5|-
CASSRKRALAGMETQYF
TGTGCCAGCAGCCGAAAGAGGGCACTAGCGGGGATGGAGACCCAGTACTTC
>-|TRBV6-2/TRBV6-3|TRBJ1-1|-
CASSWGNPEAFF
TGTGCCAGCAGTTGGGGAAATCCTGAAGCTTTCTTT
>-|TRBV6-5|TRBJ1-1|few
CASSSAGSSTEAFF
TGTGCCAGCAGTTCCGCAGGGAGTAGCACTGAAGCTTTCTTT
>-|TRBV28|TRBJ1-5|-
CASSSVTKGQPQHF
TGTGCCAGCAGTTCAGTCACGAAAGGACAGCCCCAGCATTTT